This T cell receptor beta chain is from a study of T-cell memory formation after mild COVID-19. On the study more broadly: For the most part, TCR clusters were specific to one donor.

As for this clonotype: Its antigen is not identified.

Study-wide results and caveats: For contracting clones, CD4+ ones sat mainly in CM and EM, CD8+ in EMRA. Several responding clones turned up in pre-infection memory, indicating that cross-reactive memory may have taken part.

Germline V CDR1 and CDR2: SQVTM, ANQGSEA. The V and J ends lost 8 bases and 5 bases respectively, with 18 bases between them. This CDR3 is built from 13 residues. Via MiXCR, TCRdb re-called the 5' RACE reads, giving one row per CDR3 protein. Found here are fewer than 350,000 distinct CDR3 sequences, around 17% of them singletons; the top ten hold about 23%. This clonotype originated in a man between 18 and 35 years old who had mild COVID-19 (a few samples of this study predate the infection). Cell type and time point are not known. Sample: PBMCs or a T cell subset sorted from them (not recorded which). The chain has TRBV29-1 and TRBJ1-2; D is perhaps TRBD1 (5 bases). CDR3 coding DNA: TGCAGCTCCCCTAGGGTGGGGCGGTATGGCTACACCTTC. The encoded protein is CSSPRVGRYGYTF.